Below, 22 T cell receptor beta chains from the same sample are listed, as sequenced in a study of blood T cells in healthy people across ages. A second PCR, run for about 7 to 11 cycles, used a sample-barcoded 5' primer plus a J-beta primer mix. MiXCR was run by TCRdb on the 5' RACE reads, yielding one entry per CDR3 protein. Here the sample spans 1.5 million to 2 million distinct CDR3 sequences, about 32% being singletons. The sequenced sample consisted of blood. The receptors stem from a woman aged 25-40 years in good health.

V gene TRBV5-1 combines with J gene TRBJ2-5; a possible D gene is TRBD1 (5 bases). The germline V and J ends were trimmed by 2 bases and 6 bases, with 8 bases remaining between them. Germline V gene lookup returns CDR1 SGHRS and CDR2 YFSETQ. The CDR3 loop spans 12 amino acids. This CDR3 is CASSFREQTQYF. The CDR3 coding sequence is TGCGCCAGCAGCTTCAGGGAACAGACCCAGTACTTC. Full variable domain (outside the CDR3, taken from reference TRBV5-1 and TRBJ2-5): KAGVTQTPRYLIKTRGQQVTLSCSPISGHRSVSWYQQTPGQGLQFLFEYFSETQRNKGNFPGRFSGRQFSNSRSEMNVSTLELGDSALYLCASSFREQTQYFGPGTRLLVL.

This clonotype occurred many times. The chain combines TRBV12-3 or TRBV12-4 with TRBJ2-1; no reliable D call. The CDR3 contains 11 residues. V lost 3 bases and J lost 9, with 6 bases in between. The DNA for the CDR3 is TGTGCCAGCAGTTTTGGTGGTGAGCAGTTCTTC. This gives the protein CASSFGGEQFF.

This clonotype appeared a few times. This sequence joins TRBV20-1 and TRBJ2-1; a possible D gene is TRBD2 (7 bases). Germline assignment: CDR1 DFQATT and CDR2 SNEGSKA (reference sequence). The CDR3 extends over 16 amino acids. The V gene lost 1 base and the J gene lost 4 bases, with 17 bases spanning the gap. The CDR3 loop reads CSARAGGSSSYNEQFF. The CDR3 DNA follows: TGCAGTGCTAGAGCGGGGGGCAGTAGTTCTTACAATGAGCAGTTCTTC.

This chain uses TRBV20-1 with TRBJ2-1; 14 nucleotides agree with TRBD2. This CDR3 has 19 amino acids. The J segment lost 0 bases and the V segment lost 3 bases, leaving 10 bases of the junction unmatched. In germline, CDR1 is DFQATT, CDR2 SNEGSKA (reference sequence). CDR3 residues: CSASWTGTSGGASYNEQFF. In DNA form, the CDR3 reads TGCAGTGCTAGCTGGACCGGGACTAGCGGGGGAGCCTCCTACAATGAGCAGTTCTTC.

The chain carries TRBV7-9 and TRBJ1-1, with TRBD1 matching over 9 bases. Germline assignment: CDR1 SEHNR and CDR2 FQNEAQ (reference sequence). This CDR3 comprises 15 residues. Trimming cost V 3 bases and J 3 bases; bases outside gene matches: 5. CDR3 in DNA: TGTGCCAGCAGCTTGGGACAGGGTGGACACACTGAAGCTTTCTTT. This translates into CASSLGQGGHTEAFF.

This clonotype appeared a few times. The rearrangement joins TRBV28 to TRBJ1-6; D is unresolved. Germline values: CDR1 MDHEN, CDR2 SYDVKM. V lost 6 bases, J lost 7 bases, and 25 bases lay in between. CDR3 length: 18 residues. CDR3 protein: CASRTGLTRLSGNSPLHF. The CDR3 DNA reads TGTGCCAGCAGAACTGGACTTACCCGGCTTAGTGGGAATTCACCCCTCCACTTT.

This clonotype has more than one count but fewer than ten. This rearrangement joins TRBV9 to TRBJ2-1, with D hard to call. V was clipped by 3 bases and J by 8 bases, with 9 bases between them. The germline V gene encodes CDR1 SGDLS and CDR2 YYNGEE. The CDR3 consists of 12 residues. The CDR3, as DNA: TGTGCCAGCAGCGCGCTTCCTGATGAGCAGTTCTTC. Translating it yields CASSALPDEQFF.

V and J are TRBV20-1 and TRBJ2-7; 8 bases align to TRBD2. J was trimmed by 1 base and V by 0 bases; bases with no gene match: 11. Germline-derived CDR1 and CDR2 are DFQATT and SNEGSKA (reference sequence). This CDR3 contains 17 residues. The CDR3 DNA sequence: TGCAGTGCTAGAGATAGGCTAGCGGGTTCCTCATCCTACGAGCAGTACTTC. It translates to CSARDRLAGSSSYEQYF.

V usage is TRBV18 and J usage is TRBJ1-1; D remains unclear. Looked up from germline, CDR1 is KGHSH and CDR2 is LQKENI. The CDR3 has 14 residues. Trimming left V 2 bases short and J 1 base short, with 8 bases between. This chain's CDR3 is CASSPGIRNTEAFF. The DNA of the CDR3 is TGTGCCAGCTCACCAGGGATAAGGAACACTGAAGCTTTCTTT. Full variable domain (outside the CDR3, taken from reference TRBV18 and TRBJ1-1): NAGVMQNPRHLVRRRGQEARLRCSPMKGHSHVYWYRQLPEEGLKFMVYLQKENIIDESGMPKERFSAEFPKEGPSILRIQQVVRGDSAAYFCASSPGIRNTEAFFGQGTRLTVV.

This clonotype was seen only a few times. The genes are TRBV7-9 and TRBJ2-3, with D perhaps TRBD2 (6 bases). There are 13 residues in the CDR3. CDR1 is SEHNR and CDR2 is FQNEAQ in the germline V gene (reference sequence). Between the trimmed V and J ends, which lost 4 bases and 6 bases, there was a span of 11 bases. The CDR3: CASSSYLADTQYF. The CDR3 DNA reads TGTGCCAGCAGCTCCTACCTAGCGGATACGCAGTATTTT.

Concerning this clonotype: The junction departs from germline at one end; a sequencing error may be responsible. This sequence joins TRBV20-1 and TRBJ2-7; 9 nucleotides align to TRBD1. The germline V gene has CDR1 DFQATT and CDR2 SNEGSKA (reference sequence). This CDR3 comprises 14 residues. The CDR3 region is CGAEDRGTTYEQYF. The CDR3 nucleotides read TGTGGTGCCGAGGACAGGGGCACGACCTACGAGCAGTACTTC.

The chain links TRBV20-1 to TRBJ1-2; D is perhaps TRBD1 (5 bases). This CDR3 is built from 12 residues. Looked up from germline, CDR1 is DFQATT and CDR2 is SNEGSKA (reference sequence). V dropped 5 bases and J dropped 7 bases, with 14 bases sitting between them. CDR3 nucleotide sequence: TGCAGTGCTCCTCGGGGGGGAGGTGGCTACACCTTC. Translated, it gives CSAPRGGGGYTF.

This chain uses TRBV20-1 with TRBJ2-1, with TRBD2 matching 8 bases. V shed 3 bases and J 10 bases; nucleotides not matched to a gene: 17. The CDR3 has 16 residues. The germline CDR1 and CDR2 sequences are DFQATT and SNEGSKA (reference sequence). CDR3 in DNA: TGCAGTGCTAGCCCTCCTTTACGGGGGGGCTATAACGAGCAGTTCTTC. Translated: CSASPPLRGGYNEQFF.

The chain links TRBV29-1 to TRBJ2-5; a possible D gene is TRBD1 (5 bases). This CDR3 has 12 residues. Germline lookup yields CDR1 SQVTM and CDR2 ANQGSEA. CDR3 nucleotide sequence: TGCACCTTAGGTCAGGGCGGCGAGACCCAGTACTTC. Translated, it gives CTLGQGGETQYF.

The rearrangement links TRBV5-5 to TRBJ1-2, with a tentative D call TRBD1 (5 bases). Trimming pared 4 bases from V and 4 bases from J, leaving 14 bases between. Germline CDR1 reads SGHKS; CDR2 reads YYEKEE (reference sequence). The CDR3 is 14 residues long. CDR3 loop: CASSGDRILYGYTF. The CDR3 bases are TGTGCCAGCAGCGGTGACAGAATCCTCTATGGCTACACCTTC.

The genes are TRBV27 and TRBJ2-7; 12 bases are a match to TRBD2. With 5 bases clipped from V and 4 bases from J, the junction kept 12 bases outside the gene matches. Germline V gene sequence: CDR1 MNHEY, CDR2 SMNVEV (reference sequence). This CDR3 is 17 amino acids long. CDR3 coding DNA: TGTGCCAGCAGTCCCTCAGCCACTAGCGGGAGGTTTTACGAGCAGTACTTC. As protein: CASSPSATSGRFYEQYF.

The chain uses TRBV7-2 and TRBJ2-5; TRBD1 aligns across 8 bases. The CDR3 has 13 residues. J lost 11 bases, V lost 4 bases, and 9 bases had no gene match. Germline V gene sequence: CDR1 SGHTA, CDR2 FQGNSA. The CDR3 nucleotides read TGTGCCAGCAGCTCACGGACAGGGCAAGAGCAGTACTTC. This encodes CASSSRTGQEQYF.

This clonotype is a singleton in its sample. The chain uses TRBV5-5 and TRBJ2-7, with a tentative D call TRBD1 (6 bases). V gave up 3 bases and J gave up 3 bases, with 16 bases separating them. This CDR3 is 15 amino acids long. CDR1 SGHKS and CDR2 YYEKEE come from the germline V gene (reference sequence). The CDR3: CASSSERGSYYEQYF. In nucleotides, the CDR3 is TGTGCCAGCAGCTCGGAGAGGGGGTCTTACTACGAGCAGTACTTC.

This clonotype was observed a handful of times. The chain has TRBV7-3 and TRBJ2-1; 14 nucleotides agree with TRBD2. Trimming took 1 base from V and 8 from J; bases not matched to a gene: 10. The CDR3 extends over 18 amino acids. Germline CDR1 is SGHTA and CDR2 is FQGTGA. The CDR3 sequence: CASSLKGGLAGGLDEQFF. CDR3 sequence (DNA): TGTGCCAGCAGCTTAAAGGGAGGACTAGCGGGGGGCTTAGATGAGCAGTTCTTC.

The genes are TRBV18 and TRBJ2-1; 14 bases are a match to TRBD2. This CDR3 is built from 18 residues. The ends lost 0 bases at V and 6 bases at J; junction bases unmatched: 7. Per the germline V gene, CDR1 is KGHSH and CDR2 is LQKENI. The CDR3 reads CASSPPGLAGANGNEQFF. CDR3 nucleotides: TGTGCCAGCTCACCACCGGGACTAGCGGGAGCTAATGGCAATGAGCAGTTCTTC.

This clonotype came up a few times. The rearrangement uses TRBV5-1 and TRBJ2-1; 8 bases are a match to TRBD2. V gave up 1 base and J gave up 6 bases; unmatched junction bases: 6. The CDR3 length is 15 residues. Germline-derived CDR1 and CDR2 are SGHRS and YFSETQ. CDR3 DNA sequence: TGCGCCAGCAGCTTGAGCGGGAGTGGGTTCAATGAGCAGTTCTTC. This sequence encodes CASSLSGSGFNEQFF.

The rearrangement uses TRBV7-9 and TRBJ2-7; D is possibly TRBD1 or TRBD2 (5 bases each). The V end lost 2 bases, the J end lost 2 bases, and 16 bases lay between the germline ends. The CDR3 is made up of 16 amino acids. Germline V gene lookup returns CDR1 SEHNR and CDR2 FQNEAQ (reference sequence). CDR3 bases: TGTGCCAGCAGCTTATACGGGACGGCAGTAACCTACGAGCAGTACTTC. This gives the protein CASSLYGTAVTYEQYF.